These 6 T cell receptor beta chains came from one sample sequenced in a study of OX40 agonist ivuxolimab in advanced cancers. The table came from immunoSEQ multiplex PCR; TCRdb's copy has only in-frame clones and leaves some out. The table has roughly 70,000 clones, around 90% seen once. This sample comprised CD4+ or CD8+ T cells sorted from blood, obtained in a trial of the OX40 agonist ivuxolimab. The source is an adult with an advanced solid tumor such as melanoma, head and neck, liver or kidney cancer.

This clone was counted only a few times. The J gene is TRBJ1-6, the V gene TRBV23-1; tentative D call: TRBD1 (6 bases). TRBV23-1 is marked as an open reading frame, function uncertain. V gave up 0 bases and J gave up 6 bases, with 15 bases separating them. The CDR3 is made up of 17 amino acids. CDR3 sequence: CASSQSVGAKGNSPLHF. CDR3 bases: TGCGCCAGCAGTCAATCGGTGGGGGCTAAGGGTAATTCACCCCTCCACTTT.

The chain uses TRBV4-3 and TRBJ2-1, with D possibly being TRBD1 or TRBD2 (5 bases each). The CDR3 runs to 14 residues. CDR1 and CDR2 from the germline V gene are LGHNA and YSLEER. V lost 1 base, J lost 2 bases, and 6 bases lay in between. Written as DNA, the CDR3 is TGCGCCAGCAGCCAAGGAGGGGCCTACAATGAGCAGTTCTTC. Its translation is CASSQGGAYNEQFF.

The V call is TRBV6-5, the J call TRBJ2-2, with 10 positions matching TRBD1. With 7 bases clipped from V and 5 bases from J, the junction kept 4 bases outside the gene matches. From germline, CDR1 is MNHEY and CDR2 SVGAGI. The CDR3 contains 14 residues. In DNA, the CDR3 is TGTGCCAGCAAAGGACAGGGGGAAACCGGGGAGCTGTTTTTT. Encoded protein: CASKGQGETGELFF.

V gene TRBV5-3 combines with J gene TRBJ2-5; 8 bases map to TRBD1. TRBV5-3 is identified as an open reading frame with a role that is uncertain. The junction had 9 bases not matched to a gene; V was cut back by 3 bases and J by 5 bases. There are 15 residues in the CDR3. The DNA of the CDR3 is TGTGCCAGAAGCTCGCGACAGGGGCGAGGGGAGACCCAGTACTTC. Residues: CARSSRQGRGETQYF.

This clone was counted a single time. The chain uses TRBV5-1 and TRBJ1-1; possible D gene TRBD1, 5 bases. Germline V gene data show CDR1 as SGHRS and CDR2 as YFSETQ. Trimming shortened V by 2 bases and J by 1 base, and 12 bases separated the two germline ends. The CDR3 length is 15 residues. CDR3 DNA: TGCGCCAGCAGCTTAGGGGATCTTAAGAACACTGAAGCTTTCTTT. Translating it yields CASSLGDLKNTEAFF.

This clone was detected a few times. The CDR3: CASSLTGGPTEAFF. The CDR3 DNA is TGTGCCAGCAGCTTGACTGGGGGTCCCACTGAAGCTTTCTTT. The chain couples TRBV5-6 to TRBJ1-1, with TRBD1 as a possible D gene (5 bases). Trimming took 1 base from V and 4 from J, leaving 11 bases between them. The CDR3 contains 14 residues. Germline-derived CDR1 and CDR2 are SGHDT and YYEEEE.